The clone carrying this T cell receptor beta chain appeared many times. This entry comes from a study of human T cells and chemical hapten exposure. About the research overall: For sensitization, 2% DPC was applied to an approximately 2 cm by approximately 2 cm patch of upper inner arm skin.

TCRdb re-called the RACE reads through MiXCR, storing one row per CDR3 protein. The sample carries about 290,000 distinct CDR3 sequences, approximately 8% recorded once. The sample's time point: pre-sensitization, week 0. The treatment is: therapeutic diphenylcyclopropenone sensitization with weekly scalp DPC. Every donor had alopecia and was 18 to 70 years old; all were suitable for DPC. This CDR3 region has 15 residues. V was cut by 0 bases and J by 0 bases, with 9 bases left in between. The germline gives CDR1 SGHTA, CDR2 FQGNSA. Sample: whole blood, taken in connection with sensitization to the hapten diphenylcyclopropenone (DPC). The TCR comes from a man aged 18 to 30 with alopecia areata. Some clones in this sample may be carry-over from other donors' samples. The V and J genes are TRBV7-2 and TRBJ2-7; unclear D gene. The CDR3 DNA follows: TGTGCCAGCAGCTTAGCGGCCGAAAGCTCCTACGAGCAGTACGTC. Residues: CASSLAAESSYEQYV.